The 27 T cell receptor beta chains in this list originate from one sample, sequenced in a study of control samples from healthy donors and cancer patients. Profiled with immunoSEQ multiplex PCR; TCRdb holds only in-frame clones, not every one. The data show approximately 170,000 clones, roughly nine tenths seen once. Sequencing was done on a sample of blood. The receptors here all came from a young man in good health.

The chain combines TRBV4-1 with TRBJ2-7; 7 positions match TRBD2. After removal of 4 bases from V and 2 bases from J, the junction contained 14 bases not matched to a gene. Looked up from germline, CDR1 is MGHRA and CDR2 is YSYEKL. The CDR3 spans 17 residues. CDR3 loop: CASSPSGVRAGAYEQYF. CDR3 bases: TGCGCCAGCAGCCCCTCGGGGGTTAGGGCGGGGGCCTACGAGCAGTACTTC.

The rearrangement uses TRBV5-6 and TRBJ1-2; unclear D gene. V shed 0 bases and J shed 3 bases, with 6 bases lying between them. The CDR3 is made up of 13 amino acids. Germline V gives CDR1 SGHDT, CDR2 YYEEEE. In DNA form, the CDR3 reads TGTGCCAGCAGCTTGGAAAGAGACTATGGCTACACCTTC. This sequence encodes CASSLERDYGYTF.

The chain links TRBV19 to TRBJ2-7, with 10 nucleotides matching TRBD1. V was clipped by 5 bases and J by 2 bases; unmatched bases: 3. The germline CDR1 and CDR2 sequences are LNHDA and SQIVND (reference sequence). The CDR3 length is 14 residues. The CDR3 spells CASSWDRGPYEQYF. The CDR3 region has the DNA TGTGCCAGTAGTTGGGACAGGGGACCCTACGAGCAGTACTTC.

This clone was observed a single time. V usage is TRBV21-1 and J usage is TRBJ2-7; the table's D call, TRBD2, has no DNA check behind it. TRBV21-1 is a pseudogene. CDR3 length: 16 amino acids. The CDR3 nucleotides are TGTGCCAGCAGCAAAGTTCCCGCTAGCGGGAGGGACGAGCAGTACTTC. Its protein product is CASSKVPASGRDEQYF.

This clone has just a few counts. The rearrangement uses TRBV19 and TRBJ2-3; tentative D call: TRBD2 (5 bases). This CDR3 spans 14 amino acids. V lost 10 bases, J lost 2 bases, and 16 bases lay in between. CDR1 LNHDA and CDR2 SQIVND come from the germline V gene (reference sequence). The CDR3 nucleotides are TGTGCCACCGCAAGGGAGCACAACACAGATACGCAGTATTTT. Its protein product is CATAREHNTDTQYF. The full variable domain, with the rest looked up from reference TRBV19 and TRBJ2-3, is DGGITQSPKYLFRKEGQNVTLSCEQNLNHDAMYWYRQDPGQGLRLIYYSQIVNDFQKGDIAEGYSVSREKKESFPLTVTSAQKNPTAFYLCATAREHNTDTQYFGPGTRLTVL.

The genes are TRBV7-8 and TRBJ2-1; TRBD1 agrees at 9 bases. Germline assignment: CDR1 SGHVS and CDR2 FQNEAQ. After removal of 5 bases from V and 3 bases from J, the junction contained 8 bases not matched to a gene. The CDR3 spans 16 residues. The CDR3 loop reads CASSPPDRGIYNEQFF. The CDR3 DNA is TGTGCCAGCAGCCCGCCCGACAGGGGGATCTACAATGAGCAGTTCTTC.

This clone was seen only a few times. Here the CDR3 reads CASSLEYNSPLHF. In DNA, the CDR3 is TGCGCCAGCAGCTTGGAATATAATTCACCCCTCCACTTT. The rearrangement joins TRBV5-1 to TRBJ1-6, with D unclear. With 0 bases removed from V and 4 bases from J, the gap between germline ends came to 2 bases. Germline CDR1 SGHRS, CDR2 YFSETQ. The CDR3 loop spans 13 amino acids.

The chain is built from TRBV5-4 and TRBJ1-1, with D perhaps TRBD1 (6 bases). There are 15 residues in the CDR3. In germline, CDR1 is SGHNT, CDR2 YYREEE (reference sequence). With 5 bases removed from V and 1 base from J, the gap between germline ends came to 15 bases. CDR3 in amino acids: CASSKGVKTNTEAFF. The CDR3 nucleotides read TGTGCCAGCAGTAAGGGGGTCAAGACGAACACTGAAGCTTTCTTT.

The chain employs TRBV7-6 and TRBJ2-2; D might be TRBD1 or TRBD2, each matching 6 bases. Germline loops: CDR1 SGHVS, CDR2 FNYEAQ. Trimming removed 9 bases at V and 3 bases at J, with 11 bases between. This CDR3 has 13 amino acids. CDR3 in amino acids: CASGGPYTGELFF. The DNA of the CDR3 is TGTGCCAGTGGGGGGCCTTACACCGGGGAGCTGTTTTTT.

This chain uses TRBV10-1 with TRBJ2-2; D not resolved. Germline loops: CDR1 WNHNN, CDR2 SYGVQD (reference sequence). This CDR3 has 12 amino acids. Trimming pared 2 bases from V and 7 bases from J, leaving 5 bases between. DNA of the CDR3: TGCGCCAGCAGTGAGGGTTTCGGGGAGCTGTTTTTT. It codes for CASSEGFGELFF.

CDR3 in amino acids: CATSTYSPDTQYF. The CDR3 nucleotides are TGTGCCACCAGTACGTATAGTCCAGATACGCAGTATTTT. The chain carries TRBV24-1 and TRBJ2-3, with D hard to call. Deletions cut 6 bases from V and 4 bases from J, with 10 bases between. The length of the CDR3 is 13 residues. Germline values: CDR1 KGHDR, CDR2 SFDVKD.

The genes are TRBV12-3 or TRBV12-4 and TRBJ2-2, with D possibly being TRBD1 (5 bases). The CDR3 sequence is 13 residues long. V was shortened by 5 bases and J by 4 bases, with 8 bases between the two germline ends. CDR3 sequence: CASSRDSTGELFF. CDR3 bases: TGTGCCAGCAGTCGAGACAGCACCGGGGAGCTGTTTTTT.

V is TRBV6-2 or TRBV6-3 and J is TRBJ1-2; D not certain. The CDR3 covers 16 residues. Germline CDR1 reads MNHEY; CDR2 reads SVGEGT. Trimming pared 2 bases from V and 1 base from J, leaving 14 bases between. The CDR3 sequence: CASSYNQRVFNYGYTF. CDR3 DNA: TGTGCCAGCAGTTACAATCAGCGAGTATTTAACTATGGCTACACCTTC.

The chain carries TRBV6-5 and TRBJ2-3; D is possibly TRBD1 (5 bases). Trimming removed 7 bases from V and 6 bases from J, with 11 bases in between. The CDR3 runs to 12 residues. In germline, CDR1 is MNHEY, CDR2 SVGAGI. Here the CDR3 reads CASTRAGDTQYF. The CDR3 nucleotides are TGTGCCAGCACCAGGGCTGGGGATACGCAGTATTTT.

The gene calls are TRBV18 and TRBJ2-7; 10 bases fit TRBD1. The junction had 7 bases not matched to a gene; V was cut back by 3 bases and J by 5 bases. The CDR3 has 15 residues. Germline V gene sequence: CDR1 KGHSH, CDR2 LQKENI. The CDR3 nucleotides are TGTGCCAGCTCACCTTTCGGGACAGGGGCCAACGAGCAGTACTTC. Encoded protein: CASSPFGTGANEQYF.

The chain uses TRBV28 and TRBJ1-2; no clear D. Germline CDR1 and CDR2: MDHEN and SYDVKM. Trimming left V 6 bases short and J 9 bases short, with 20 bases between. This CDR3 has 14 amino acids. The CDR3: CASSPLGPAGSYTF. The CDR3 DNA reads TGTGCCAGCAGCCCACTTGGGCCTGCAGGTAGCTACACCTTC.

This chain connects TRBV9 to TRBJ2-3; D is possibly TRBD2 (6 bases). Germline V lookup: CDR1 SGDLS, CDR2 YYNGEE. V was clipped by 3 bases and J by 1 base, with 15 bases between them. This CDR3 region has 16 residues. CDR3 nucleotide sequence: TGTGCCAGCAGCGCTTCGGGGGTTGGGGGCACAGATACGCAGTATTTT. It is translated as CASSASGVGGTDTQYF.

This clone has just one count. This chain uses TRBV28 with TRBJ2-3; D call uncertain. The CDR3 totals 17 residues. Germline lookup yields CDR1 MDHEN and CDR2 SYDVKM. V was pared by 3 bases and J by 7 bases, with 23 bases between. CDR3 residues: CASSFWAAGPSRHTQYF. CDR3 nucleotides: TGTGCCAGCAGTTTTTGGGCGGCAGGTCCGTCTCGACATACGCAGTATTTT.

The V gene is TRBV10-3, the J gene TRBJ2-3; 13 bases are shared with TRBD2. The V and J ends lost 3 bases and 3 bases, in that order; junction bases with no gene match: 3. CDR3 length: 16 amino acids. In germline, CDR1 is ENHRY, CDR2 SYGVKD. DNA for the CDR3: TGTGCCATCAGTGAAACGGGACTAGCGGGGACAGATACGCAGTATTTT. It translates to CAISETGLAGTDTQYF.

CDR3 in DNA: TGTGCCAGCAGGACAGGGCCGAACACCGGGGAGCTGTTTTTT. This codes for CASRTGPNTGELFF. The chain combines TRBV9 with TRBJ2-2; TRBD1 matches at 7 bases. The CDR3 runs 14 residues. Germline V gene lookup returns CDR1 SGDLS and CDR2 YYNGEE. The junction had 1 base not matched to a gene; V was cut back by 5 bases and J by 0 bases.

The DNA for the CDR3 is TGTGCCAGTAGTATGGGGACACGGAATAATTCACCCCTCCACTTT. Translation: CASSMGTRNNSPLHF. This chain connects TRBV19 to TRBJ1-6; a possible D gene is TRBD1 (6 bases). CDR3 length: 15 amino acids. CDR1 LNHDA and CDR2 SQIVND come from the germline V gene (reference sequence). Between the trimmed V and J ends, which lost 3 bases and 5 bases, there was a span of 11 bases.

This clone came up a few times. The chain recombines TRBV7-2 with TRBJ1-5; maybe TRBD1 (5 bases). The germline CDR1 and CDR2 sequences are SGHTA and FQGNSA. Trimming stripped 4 bases from V and 7 bases from J, with 14 bases between. The CDR3 totals 14 residues. This CDR3 reads CASSSRQGYQPQHF. The CDR3 DNA follows: TGTGCCAGCAGCTCTCGCCAGGGCTACCAGCCCCAGCATTTT. Full variable domain (outside the CDR3, taken from reference TRBV7-2 and TRBJ1-5): GAGVSQSPSNKVTEKGKDVELRCDPISGHTALYWYRQSLGQGLEFLIYFQGNSAPDKSGLPSDRFSAERTGGSVSTLTIQRTQQEDSAVYLCASSSRQGYQPQHFGDGTRLSIL.

The CDR3, as DNA: TGTGCCAGCAGCTTTTCCGGCAGGGGCTCTGGAAACACCATATATTTT. Its protein product is CASSFSGRGSGNTIYF. This chain links TRBV7-2 with TRBJ1-3; a weak D match, TRBD1 (6 bases). The V gene lost 3 bases and the J gene lost 0 bases, with 12 bases spanning the gap. CDR1 is SGHTA, CDR2 FQGNSA, per germline. This CDR3 spans 16 amino acids.

V is TRBV29-1 and J is TRBJ2-1, with D possibly matching TRBD2 (6 bases). The CDR3 runs to 14 residues. V was trimmed by 3 bases and J by 3 bases, leaving 12 bases between them. Looked up from germline, CDR1 is SQVTM and CDR2 is ANQGSEA. Written as DNA, the CDR3 is TGCAGCGTTGACCGGGGGTTCGGCTACAATGAGCAGTTCTTC. It yields the protein CSVDRGFGYNEQFF.

The chain uses TRBV28 and TRBJ1-6; D might be TRBD1 (5 bases). V was shortened by 6 bases and J by 8 bases, with 17 bases between the two germline ends. The germline V gene has CDR1 MDHEN and CDR2 SYDVKM. The CDR3 contains 15 residues. The CDR3 region has the DNA TGTGCCAGCAGCACCCCGGGACCGTCCGATTCACCCCTCCACTTT. Translating gives CASSTPGPSDSPLHF.

The gene calls are TRBV28 and TRBJ1-5; a possible D gene is TRBD1 (5 bases). CDR3 length equals 12 residues. V lost 6 bases and J 7 bases, leaving 10 bases between the germline ends. Germline lookup yields CDR1 MDHEN and CDR2 SYDVKM. CDR3 amino acids: CASSTGGQPQHF. CDR3 nucleotide sequence: TGTGCCAGCAGCACGGGGGGACAGCCCCAGCATTTT.

The V call is TRBV30, the J call TRBJ2-7, with D possibly TRBD1 on 5 matching bases. The V and J ends lost 7 bases and 5 bases respectively, with 15 bases between them. There are 12 residues in the CDR3. Germline loops: CDR1 GTSNPN, CDR2 SVGIG (reference sequence). The CDR3 sequence is CASLQGTNEQYF. CDR3 DNA: TGTGCCTCACTCCAGGGAACTAACGAGCAGTACTTC.